The present entry profiles one T cell receptor beta chain with its context. The antigen is undetermined. TCRdb's copy holds only in-frame clones and misses some; the assay was immunoSEQ multiplex PCR. The sample has under 150,000 clones, around 84% seen once. The validation cohort, a group of over a hundred subjects, included the donors and was separate from the approximately 650-subject first cohort. These data come from a study of cytomegalovirus exposure and HLA in healthy donors. About the research overall: The same platform was used for the 110 or so validation repertoires and the roughly 640 first-cohort repertoires, a later analysis reported.

This CDR3 is built from 14 residues. The V and J ends lost 3 bases and 5 bases respectively, with 11 bases between them. Germline-derived CDR1 and CDR2 are SGHAT and FQNNGV. Findings and caveats of the study: According to a subsequent analysis, TCR clusters identified in the first cohort showed a tendency to co-occur across the roughly 110 validation repertoires. It was 150 or so TCR beta chains that were listed as cytomegalovirus-associated.

This sequence was found in a man younger than 35 in good health and CMV-seropositive. The specimen sequenced was PBMCs. The chain joins TRBV11-2 to TRBJ2-1; D gene ambiguous. CDR3 in DNA: TGTGCCAGCAGCTTCGTTGAGCGAGACAATGAGCAGTTCTTC. Its translation is CASSFVERDNEQFF.